This TCR beta chain appears in the sequencing data of a study of T cell responses to AZD1222 COVID-19 vaccine. Generated by immunoSEQ multiplex PCR, the TCRdb table keeps only in-frame clones and is missing some. The data contain roughly 170,000 clones, approximately 91% of them singletons. Germline lookup yields CDR1 SGHTA and CDR2 FQGTGA. The CDR3 is 13 residues long. V was trimmed by 5 bases and J by 0 bases, leaving 7 bases between them. The chain joins TRBV7-3 to TRBJ1-1, with D unclear. The sequence was obtained from an adult in good health. The source was peripheral blood, collected on day 0 of AZD1222 vaccination. The CDR3 DNA follows: TGTGCCAGCAGCGCAGGTATGAACACTGAAGCTTTCTTT. Translating it yields CASSAGMNTEAFF.